A single sample is the source of the 24 T cell receptor beta chains below, sequenced in a study of shared clonotypes between healthy human individuals. Profiling relied on immunoSEQ multiplex PCR, and the TCRdb table lists in-frame clones only, not all of them. The repertoire has just under 350,000 clones, over 70% of them found once; the top ten carry about 10%. The sample consisted of memory CD4+ T cells sorted from blood. The subset: CD45RA-negative fraction. The receptors stem from a man aged 30-40 years in good health.

V gene TRBV5-1 combines with J gene TRBJ2-1; the match to TRBD2 covers 7 bases. The CDR3 extends over 14 amino acids. Germline-derived CDR1 and CDR2 are SGHRS and YFSETQ. The ends lost 6 bases at V and 5 bases at J; junction bases unmatched: 8. In DNA, the CDR3 is TGCGCCAGCAAGAGGGCTAGCGGTAACAATGAGCAGTTCTTC. Protein product: CASKRASGNNEQFF. The full variable domain, with the rest looked up from reference TRBV5-1 and TRBJ2-1, is KAGVTQTPRYLIKTRGQQVTLSCSPISGHRSVSWYQQTPGQGLQFLFEYFSETQRNKGNFPGRFSGRQFSNSRSEMNVSTLELGDSALYLCASKRASGNNEQFFGPGTRLTVL.

The chain couples TRBV29-1 to TRBJ2-3; 11 nucleotides match TRBD2. Trimming cost V 4 bases and J 6 bases; bases outside gene matches: 9. The CDR3 has 15 amino acids. Per germline, CDR1 SQVTM and CDR2 ANQGSEA. CDR3 loop: CSVGQSSGRMDTQYF. The CDR3 DNA is TGCAGCGTTGGCCAGTCTAGCGGGAGGATGGATACGCAGTATTTT.

This clone is a singleton in its sample. The rearrangement uses TRBV18 and TRBJ1-6, with D uncertain. This CDR3 spans 16 amino acids. The germline V and J ends were trimmed by 1 base and 9 bases, with 16 bases remaining between them. In germline, CDR1 is KGHSH, CDR2 LQKENI. DNA of the CDR3: TGTGCCAGCTCACCACTCGGTTTATCGGCAAGTTCACCCCTCCACTTT. Its protein product is CASSPLGLSASSPLHF.

The chain carries TRBV11-2 and TRBJ2-7; D call uncertain. The CDR3 runs 14 residues. The germline CDR1 and CDR2 sequences are SGHAT and FQNNGV. The germline V and J ends were trimmed by 0 bases and 0 bases, with 6 bases remaining between them. The CDR3: CASSLEAGSYEQYF. The CDR3 bases are TGTGCCAGCAGCTTAGAAGCAGGCTCCTACGAGCAGTACTTC.

CDR3 residues: CASSRDRVATEAFF. CDR3 DNA: TGTGCCAGCTCCCGGGACAGGGTTGCGACTGAAGCTTTCTTT. The chain uses TRBV18 and TRBJ1-1; the match to TRBD1 covers 9 bases. Germline CDR1 KGHSH, CDR2 LQKENI. The CDR3 has 14 residues. V lost 6 bases to trimming and J lost 5 bases; unmatched junction nucleotides: 7. Looking up the rest from reference TRBV18 and TRBJ1-1 gives the full variable domain: NAGVMQNPRHLVRRRGQEARLRCSPMKGHSHVYWYRQLPEEGLKFMVYLQKENIIDESGMPKERFSAEFPKEGPSILRIQQVVRGDSAAYFCASSRDRVATEAFFGQGTRLTVV.

Regarding this clone: Other DNA sequences in this sample translate to the same CDR3. CDR3 loop: CASSQGQGNEKLFF. DNA of the CDR3: TGCGCCAGCAGCCAGGGACAGGGTAACGAAAAACTGTTTTTT. This rearrangement joins TRBV5-1 to TRBJ1-4; 9 bases agree with TRBD1. The CDR3 spans 14 residues. Unmatched junction bases numbered 6, after V lost 4 bases and J lost 8 bases. Germline V lookup: CDR1 SGHRS, CDR2 YFSETQ. The whole variable domain, remainder taken from reference TRBV5-1 and TRBJ1-4, is KAGVTQTPRYLIKTRGQQVTLSCSPISGHRSVSWYQQTPGQGLQFLFEYFSETQRNKGNFPGRFSGRQFSNSRSEMNVSTLELGDSALYLCASSQGQGNEKLFFGSGTQLSVL.

The rearrangement uses TRBV5-6 and TRBJ2-5; 7 bases align to TRBD1. Germline CDR1 reads SGHDT; CDR2 reads YYEEEE. V lost 0 bases to trimming and J lost 0 bases; unmatched junction nucleotides: 2. CDR3 size: 15 residues. CDR3 in DNA: TGTGCCAGCAGCTTGGAGGGGGCGTACCAAGAGACCCAGTACTTC. As protein: CASSLEGAYQETQYF.

The V call is TRBV2, the J call TRBJ2-1; D uncertain. V was shortened by 4 bases and J by 6 bases, with 7 bases between the two germline ends. Germline V gene sequence: CDR1 SNHLY, CDR2 FYNNEI. This CDR3 is built from 12 residues. This CDR3 is CASSVMGNEQFF. In DNA form, the CDR3 reads TGTGCCAGCAGTGTAATGGGCAATGAGCAGTTCTTC. The full variable domain, with the rest looked up from reference TRBV2 and TRBJ2-1, is EPEVTQTPSHQVTQMGQEVILRCVPISNHLYFYWYRQILGQKVEFLVSFYNNEISEKSEIFDDQFSVERPDGSNFTLKIRSTKLEDSAMYFCASSVMGNEQFFGPGTRLTVL.

The V and J genes are TRBV2 and TRBJ2-5; D gene uncertain. The CDR3 loop spans 12 amino acids. CDR1 and CDR2 (germline): SNHLY, FYNNEI. V dropped 11 bases and J dropped 0 bases, with 10 bases sitting between them. The CDR3 protein is CAGNAYQETQYF. In DNA, the CDR3 is TGTGCCGGGAACGCCTACCAAGAGACCCAGTACTTC.

This clone was observed at least ten times. V gene TRBV19 combines with J gene TRBJ1-1; the D is unclear. The CDR3 extends over 16 amino acids. CDR1 is LNHDA, CDR2 SQIVND, per germline (reference sequence). The V and J ends lost 2 bases and 6 bases respectively, with 19 bases between them. For the CDR3, the DNA is TGTGCCAGTAGTATATACGGCCGGACCCAACTTCCTGAAGCTTTCTTT. It translates to CASSIYGRTQLPEAFF. Combining the CDR3 with reference TRBV19 and TRBJ1-1 gives the whole variable domain DGGITQSPKYLFRKEGQNVTLSCEQNLNHDAMYWYRQDPGQGLRLIYYSQIVNDFQKGDIAEGYSVSREKKESFPLTVTSAQKNPTAFYLCASSIYGRTQLPEAFFGQGTRLTVV.

This sequence joins TRBV11-2 and TRBJ2-7, with a tentative D call TRBD1 (5 bases). Germline V gene lookup returns CDR1 SGHAT and CDR2 FQNNGV. Trimming took 6 bases from V and 11 from J, leaving 23 bases between them. The CDR3 loop spans 14 amino acids. The CDR3 bases are TGTGCCAGCAGTCCCCTAGGGGTGGCAGGGCCAAAGTACTTC. Translation gives CASSPLGVAGPKYF.

Concerning this clone: The sample contains more than one DNA sequence encoding this CDR3. V gene TRBV5-1 combines with J gene TRBJ2-7; perhaps TRBD2 as D (5 bases). The CDR3 is made up of 15 amino acids. The V and J ends lost 2 bases and 7 bases respectively, with 19 bases between them. Germline assignment: CDR1 SGHRS and CDR2 YFSETQ. The CDR3 is CASSLSDGVGREQYF. CDR3 DNA sequence: TGCGCCAGCAGCTTATCAGACGGGGTGGGTCGGGAGCAGTACTTC.

This clone was seen more than once but under ten times. The chain is built from TRBV19 and TRBJ2-2; the match to TRBD1 covers 8 bases. Germline V gene sequence: CDR1 LNHDA, CDR2 SQIVND (reference sequence). V lost 3 bases and J lost 5; bases outside the gene matches: 2. The CDR3 totals 14 residues. The chain's CDR3 is CASSMDRVTGELFF. The CDR3 DNA is TGTGCCAGTAGTATGGACAGGGTAACCGGGGAGCTGTTTTTT.

V is TRBV5-1 and J is TRBJ1-4, with TRBD1 identical over 8 bases. This CDR3 has 14 amino acids. V gave up 4 bases and J gave up 8 bases; unmatched junction bases: 7. CDR1 SGHRS and CDR2 YFSETQ come from the germline V gene. CDR3 DNA sequence: TGCGCCAGCAGCCCTCAGGGGGCGAAGGAAAAACTGTTTTTT. It encodes CASSPQGAKEKLFF. Full variable domain (remainder filled in from reference TRBV5-1 and TRBJ1-4): KAGVTQTPRYLIKTRGQQVTLSCSPISGHRSVSWYQQTPGQGLQFLFEYFSETQRNKGNFPGRFSGRQFSNSRSEMNVSTLELGDSALYLCASSPQGAKEKLFFGSGTQLSVL.

V gene TRBV7-9 combines with J gene TRBJ2-3; 7 bases line up with TRBD1. Germline assignment: CDR1 SEHNR and CDR2 FQNEAQ (reference sequence). This CDR3 comprises 14 residues. V lost 5 bases to trimming and J lost 5 bases; unmatched junction nucleotides: 7. The CDR3 DNA reads TGTGCCAGCAGCGATACAGGGGTGGGAGATACGCAGTATTTT. Translating gives CASSDTGVGDTQYF.

This clone showed up just once. The chain uses TRBV11-3 and TRBJ1-5; D may be TRBD1 (5 bases). This CDR3 is built from 13 residues. V was clipped by 5 bases and J by 7 bases, with 12 bases between them. Germline CDR1 is SGHNT and CDR2 is YENEEA. The CDR3 DNA reads as TGTGCCAGCAGCCATTCAGGGTTGCAGCCCCAGCATTTT. Its translation: CASSHSGLQPQHF.

V is TRBV13 and J is TRBJ2-6; D call uncertain. V was clipped by 5 bases and J by 0 bases, with 17 bases between them. The CDR3 is 18 residues long. From germline, CDR1 is PRHDT and CDR2 FYEKMQ (reference sequence). DNA for the CDR3: TGTGCCAGCAGCCCGACAAGTACTACAGCCTCTGGGGCCAACGTCCTGACTTTC. Translated: CASSPTSTTASGANVLTF.

The chain combines TRBV7-4 with TRBJ1-4, with 7 bases matching TRBD1. CDR3 length: 15 amino acids. Germline V gene data show CDR1 as SGHVT and CDR2 as SQSDAQ. Unmatched junction bases numbered 11, after V lost 5 bases and J lost 8 bases. CDR3 sequence reads: CASSTNRGREEKLFF. The CDR3 coding sequence is TGTGCCAGCAGCACAAACAGGGGAAGGGAGGAAAAACTGTTTTTT.

The chain combines TRBV6-1 with TRBJ1-5; D is possibly TRBD1 (5 bases). Germline values: CDR1 MNHNS, CDR2 SASEGT. CDR3 length: 15 amino acids. V lost 5 bases and J lost 5, with 16 bases in between. The CDR3 here is CASSLDTGGDQPQHF. CDR3 DNA sequence: TGTGCCAGCAGTCTCGATACAGGTGGCGATCAGCCCCAGCATTTT.

This clone occurred once. The chain carries TRBV15 and TRBJ2-1; possibly TRBD2 for D (6 bases). This CDR3 is built from 13 residues. Trimming pared 3 bases from V and 7 bases from J, leaving 10 bases between. Germline V gene data show CDR1 as LNHNV and CDR2 as YYDKDF (reference sequence). CDR3 DNA sequence: TGTGCCACCAGCAGCAGACGGGAGAATGAGCAGTTCTTC. Protein sequence: CATSSRRENEQFF.

This chain links TRBV7-6 with TRBJ2-1; either TRBD1 or TRBD2 may supply D (5 bases each). The CDR3 contains 18 residues. V was clipped by 2 bases and J by 0 bases, with 17 bases between them. Germline CDR1 SGHVS, CDR2 FNYEAQ. The CDR3 bases are TGTGCCAGCAGCTTAACCCCTACGAGGGGCGGCTCCTACAATGAGCAGTTCTTC. Translated: CASSLTPTRGGSYNEQFF.

The V call is TRBV14, the J call TRBJ2-1; 9 nucleotides line up with TRBD1. The CDR3 loop spans 13 amino acids. Germline V gene lookup returns CDR1 SGHDN and CDR2 FVKESK. V lost 6 bases, J lost 9 bases, and 6 bases stayed unmatched. CDR3 sequence (DNA): TGTGCCAGCAGAGGGACAGGGCTCGGTGAGCAGTTCTTC. It encodes CASRGTGLGEQFF.

The CDR3 reads CAWSHGDGIDQPQHF. As DNA, the CDR3 is TGTGCCTGGAGCCATGGGGACGGCATTGATCAGCCCCAGCATTTT. The genes are TRBV30 and TRBJ1-5; tentatively, D is TRBD1 (5 bases). This CDR3 is built from 15 residues. Germline V lookup: CDR1 GTSNPN, CDR2 SVGIG (reference sequence). The germline V and J ends were trimmed by 3 bases and 5 bases, with 17 bases remaining between them.

The chain couples TRBV2 to TRBJ2-3, with a tentative D call TRBD1 (6 bases). The germline gives CDR1 SNHLY, CDR2 FYNNEI. The length of the CDR3 is 15 residues. Trimming took 6 bases from V and 2 from J, leaving 15 bases between them. The CDR3 protein is CASRVTGSNTDTQYF. The DNA for the CDR3 is TGTGCCAGCAGAGTAACAGGGAGTAACACAGATACGCAGTATTTT.